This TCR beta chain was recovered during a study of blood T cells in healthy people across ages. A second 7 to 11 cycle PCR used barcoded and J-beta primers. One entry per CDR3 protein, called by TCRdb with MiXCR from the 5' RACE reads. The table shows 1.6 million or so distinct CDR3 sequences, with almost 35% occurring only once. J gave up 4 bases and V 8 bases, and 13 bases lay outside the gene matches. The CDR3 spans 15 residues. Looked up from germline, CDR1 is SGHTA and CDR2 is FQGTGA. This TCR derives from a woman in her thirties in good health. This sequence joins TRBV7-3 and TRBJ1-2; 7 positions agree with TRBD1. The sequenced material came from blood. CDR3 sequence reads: CASVSPGQPFYGYTF. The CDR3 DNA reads TGTGCCAGCGTATCTCCGGGACAGCCCTTCTATGGCTACACCTTC.